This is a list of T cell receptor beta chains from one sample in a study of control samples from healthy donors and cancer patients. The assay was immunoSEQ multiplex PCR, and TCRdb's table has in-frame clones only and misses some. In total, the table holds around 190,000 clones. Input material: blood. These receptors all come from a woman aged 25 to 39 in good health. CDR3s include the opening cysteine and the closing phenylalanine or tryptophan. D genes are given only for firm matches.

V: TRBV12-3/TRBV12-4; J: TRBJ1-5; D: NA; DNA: TGTGCCAGCAGTTTGCTGGGTCAGCCCCAGCATTTT; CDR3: CASSLLGQPQHF
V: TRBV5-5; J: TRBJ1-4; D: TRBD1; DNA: TGTGCCAGCAGCGGTGGCCCGGGGACAGGGAGTAGAAGGAATGAAAAACTGTTTTTT; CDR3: CASSGGPGTGSRRNEKLFF
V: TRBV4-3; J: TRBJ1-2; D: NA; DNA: TGCGCCAGCAGCCAAGTTGGGGGGTCGAGCTATGGCTACACCTTC; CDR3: CASSQVGGSSYGYTF
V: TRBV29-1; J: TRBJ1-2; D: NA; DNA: TGCAGCGTTGAAGTTGAGGGCCTCGACGGAGACTATGGCTACACCTTC; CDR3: CSVEVEGLDGDYGYTF
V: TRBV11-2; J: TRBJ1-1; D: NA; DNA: TGTGCCAGCACCACAGGGAACACTGAAGCTTTCTTT; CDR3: CASTTGNTEAFF
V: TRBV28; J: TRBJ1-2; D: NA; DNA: TGTGCCAGCAGTTTAGCCACCCAACCATCTGGCTACACCTTC; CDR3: CASSLATQPSGYTF
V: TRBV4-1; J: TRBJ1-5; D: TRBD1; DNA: TGCGCCAGCAGGGCCGGGACAGGGAATCAGCCCCAGCATTTT; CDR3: CASRAGTGNQPQHF
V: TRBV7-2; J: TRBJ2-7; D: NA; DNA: TGTGCCAGCAGCTCCTCGCTCTACGAGCAGTACTTC; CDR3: CASSSSLYEQYF
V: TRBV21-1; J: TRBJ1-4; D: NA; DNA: TGTGCCAGCAGCAAAAGGGGACAGGGAGGTGGAGAAAAACTGTTTTTT; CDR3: CASSKRGQGGGEKLFF
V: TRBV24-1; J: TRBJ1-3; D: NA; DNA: TGTGCCACCAGTGATTTGGGAGACAGCGGAAACACCATATATTTT; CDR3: CATSDLGDSGNTIYF
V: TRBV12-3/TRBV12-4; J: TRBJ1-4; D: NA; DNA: TGTGCCAGCAGTTTGGAAAAACTGTTTTTT; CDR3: CASSLEKLFF
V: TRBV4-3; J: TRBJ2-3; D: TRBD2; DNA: TGCGCCAGCAGCCAAGATGCTGCGGGGGTCTCGTCATTTCGTGCAGATACGCAGTATTTT; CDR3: CASSQDAAGVSSFRADTQYF
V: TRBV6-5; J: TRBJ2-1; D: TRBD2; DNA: TGTGCCAGCAGTTACGGCGGGAGCTCCTACAATGAGCAGTTCTTC; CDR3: CASSYGGSSYNEQFF
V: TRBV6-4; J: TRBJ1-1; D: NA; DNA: TGTGCCAGCAGTGGCCCTCCGTGGGCTTTCTTT; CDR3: CASSGPPWAFF
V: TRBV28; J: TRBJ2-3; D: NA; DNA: TGTGCCAGCAGTCTGCCAGGGGCAGATACGCAGTATTTT; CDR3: CASSLPGADTQYF
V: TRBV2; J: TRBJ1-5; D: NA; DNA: TGTGCCAGCACGAGGGACATAGGAGGACAGCCCCAGCATTTT; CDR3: CASTRDIGGQPQHF
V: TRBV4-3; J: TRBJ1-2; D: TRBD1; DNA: TGCGCCAGCAGCCAGACCACAGGGGAGAGCTATGGCTACACCTTC; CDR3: CASSQTTGESYGYTF
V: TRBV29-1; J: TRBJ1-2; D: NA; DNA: TGCAGCGTTGAAGAATCCGGGCGTGGACGCAGCTACACCTTC; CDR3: CSVEESGRGRSYTF